These T cell receptor beta chains were read from a single sample in a study of T cells in localized non-small cell lung cancer. Clones were sequenced by immunoSEQ multiplex PCR, and TCRdb holds only the in-frame ones, with some missing. The sample has tens of thousands of clones, roughly 80% seen once; the top ten hold approximately 1.2%. Specimen: peripheral blood, collected before any cancer treatment. These receptors were obtained from a female donor older than 55 with stage I lung adenocarcinoma. Each CDR3 is given with its conserved first and last residue. A D gene is named only where the DNA matches it firmly. Size tells how often a clone was seen (once, few, many) or the class of an expanded clone, and some rows leave it out.

d_call: NA
v_call: TRBV11-2
j_call: TRBJ1-1
clone_size: NA
cdr3_aa: CASSVGRLNTEAFF
cdr3_nt: TGTGCCAGCAGCGTCGGCAGGCTGAACACTGAAGCTTTCTTT

d_call: NA
v_call: TRBV5-1
j_call: TRBJ1-6
clone_size: few
cdr3_aa: CASSSSQGGNSPLHF
cdr3_nt: TGCGCCAGCAGCTCATCACAGGGAGGTAATTCACCCCTCCACTTT

d_call: NA
v_call: TRBV12-5
j_call: TRBJ2-3
clone_size: NA
cdr3_aa: CARIREGDKTDTQYF
cdr3_nt: TGTGCTAGAATACGTGAGGGTGATAAAACAGATACGCAGTATTTT

d_call: TRBD2
v_call: TRBV10-2
j_call: TRBJ2-5
clone_size: NA
cdr3_aa: CASSESGIAGGLETQYF
cdr3_nt: TGCGCCAGCAGTGAGTCAGGGATAGCGGGGGGGCTGGAGACCCAGTACTTC

d_call: TRBD2
v_call: TRBV4-2
j_call: TRBJ2-1
clone_size: NA
cdr3_aa: CASSQDRLAGGDEQFF
cdr3_nt: TGTGCCAGCAGCCAAGATCGACTAGCGGGAGGCGATGAGCAGTTCTTC

d_call: TRBD2
v_call: TRBV7-3
j_call: TRBJ2-4
clone_size: NA
cdr3_aa: CASSPGLAGNIQYF
cdr3_nt: TGTGCCAGCAGCCCAGGACTAGCAGGAAACATTCAGTACTTC

d_call: NA
v_call: TRBV9
j_call: TRBJ2-3
clone_size: NA
cdr3_aa: CASSGTGPPRTDTQYF
cdr3_nt: TGTGCCAGCAGCGGTACAGGTCCCCCACGCACAGATACGCAGTATTTT

d_call: TRBD1
v_call: TRBV15
j_call: TRBJ2-7
clone_size: NA
cdr3_aa: CATSTGQGQYEQYF
cdr3_nt: TGTGCCACCAGCACCGGACAGGGTCAGTACGAGCAGTACTTC

d_call: TRBD2
v_call: TRBV11-2
j_call: TRBJ2-1
clone_size: NA
cdr3_aa: CASSILGRTYNEQFF
cdr3_nt: TGTGCCAGCAGCATCCTCGGGAGGACCTACAATGAGCAGTTCTTC

d_call: TRBD1
v_call: TRBV4-2
j_call: TRBJ2-7
clone_size: NA
cdr3_aa: CASSQDIGGATYEQYF
cdr3_nt: TGTGCCAGCAGCCAAGATATAGGGGGCGCGACCTACGAGCAGTACTTC

d_call: NA
v_call: TRBV19
j_call: TRBJ1-1
clone_size: NA
cdr3_aa: CASSPSGAGVTEAFF
cdr3_nt: TGTGCCAGTAGTCCATCGGGCGCCGGGGTCACTGAAGCTTTCTTT

d_call: NA
v_call: TRBV4-2
j_call: TRBJ2-7
clone_size: NA
cdr3_aa: CASSQVGTLYEQYF
cdr3_nt: TGTGCCAGCAGCCAAGTCGGGACTCTCTACGAGCAGTACTTC

d_call: NA
v_call: TRBV11-2
j_call: TRBJ2-3
clone_size: NA
cdr3_aa: CASSLSIKDTQYF
cdr3_nt: TGTGCCAGCAGCTTAAGTATTAAAGATACGCAGTATTTT

d_call: TRBD1
v_call: TRBV6-6
j_call: TRBJ2-1
clone_size: NA
cdr3_aa: CASSARRDRGLNEQFF
cdr3_nt: TGTGCCAGCAGTGCCCGAAGGGACAGGGGGCTTAATGAGCAGTTCTTC

d_call: TRBD1
v_call: TRBV7-8
j_call: TRBJ1-3
clone_size: NA
cdr3_aa: CASSSGQGATLGNTIYF
cdr3_nt: TGTGCCAGCAGCTCGGGACAGGGGGCCACCTTAGGAAACACCATATATTTT

d_call: TRBD1
v_call: TRBV6-5
j_call: TRBJ1-1
clone_size: NA
cdr3_aa: CASREGTVLEAFF
cdr3_nt: TGTGCCAGCAGGGAAGGGACAGTACTTGAAGCTTTCTTT

d_call: NA
v_call: TRBV6-6
j_call: TRBJ2-3
clone_size: few
cdr3_aa: CASSYLGTQYF
cdr3_nt: TGTGCCAGCAGTTACTTGGGGACGCAGTATTTT

d_call: TRBD2
v_call: TRBV7-3
j_call: TRBJ2-3
clone_size: NA
cdr3_aa: CASSLTREPTDTQYF
cdr3_nt: TGTGCCAGCAGCTTAACGCGGGAGCCCACAGATACGCAGTATTTT

d_call: NA
v_call: TRBV7-8
j_call: TRBJ1-6
clone_size: few
cdr3_aa: CASSLEWAAETLNSPLHF
cdr3_nt: TGTGCCAGCAGCTTAGAATGGGCAGCAGAGACATTGAATTCACCCCTCCACTTT

d_call: NA
v_call: TRBV11-3
j_call: TRBJ2-6
clone_size: NA
cdr3_aa: CASSLRVAGANVLTF
cdr3_nt: TGTGCCAGCAGCCTCAGGGTGGCGGGGGCCAACGTCCTGACTTTC

d_call: NA
v_call: TRBV6-6
j_call: TRBJ2-5
clone_size: once
cdr3_aa: CASSRLVRQETQYF
cdr3_nt: TGTGCCAGCAGCCGACTAGTTCGCCAAGAGACCCAGTACTTC

d_call: TRBD1
v_call: TRBV11-3
j_call: TRBJ1-3
clone_size: NA
cdr3_aa: CASSQGGAYVGNTIYF
cdr3_nt: TGTGCCAGCAGCCAAGGGGGCGCTTATGTTGGAAACACCATATATTTT

d_call: NA
v_call: TRBV27
j_call: TRBJ1-5
clone_size: NA
cdr3_aa: CASGWGSNQPQHF
cdr3_nt: TGTGCCAGCGGGTGGGGAAGCAATCAGCCCCAGCATTTT

d_call: TRBD1
v_call: TRBV6-5
j_call: TRBJ1-5
clone_size: NA
cdr3_aa: CASRSGQGRSPQHF
cdr3_nt: TGTGCCAGCAGGAGTGGACAGGGGCGGTCGCCCCAGCATTTT

d_call: TRBD2
v_call: TRBV4-1
j_call: TRBJ2-1
clone_size: NA
cdr3_aa: CASSQGTSGGIIYEQFF
cdr3_nt: TGCGCCAGCAGCCAAGGTACTAGCGGGGGTATTATCTATGAGCAGTTCTTC

d_call: NA
v_call: TRBV29-1
j_call: TRBJ1-2
clone_size: NA
cdr3_aa: CSVGGQNNYGYTF
cdr3_nt: TGCAGCGTTGGGGGACAAAATAACTATGGCTACACCTTC

d_call: TRBD1
v_call: TRBV6-5
j_call: TRBJ2-4
clone_size: NA
cdr3_aa: CASSLTGFGNIQYF
cdr3_nt: TGTGCCAGCAGCCTGACAGGGTTTGGGAACATTCAGTACTTC